Listed here is a single T cell receptor beta chain. Its antigen is undetermined. This entry comes from a study of regulatory T cells in long-lasting Graves disease. Findings of the study overall: Favored usage of TRBV28, TRBJ1-2 and TRBJ2-5 was recorded in persistent disease.

Libraries of TCR beta came from iRepertoire HTBI primers plus Arm-PCR of CDR3 regions. TCRdb reprocessed the multiplex PCR reads with MiXCR, giving one entry per CDR3 protein. The sample holds a few hundred thousand distinct CDR3 sequences; around 22% are singletons and the top ten take roughly 28%. This sample's time point: persistent/refractory GD, antithyroid drugs over 5 years with positive TRAb. PBMC-extracted RNA yielded the TCR library. A volume of 7 to 9.5 milliliters of peripheral blood was collected in EDTA tubes. Germline CDR1 is SGHTA and CDR2 is FQGTGA. The CDR3 sequence is 15 residues long. With V trimmed by 4 bases and J by 4 bases, 5 bases remained unmatched.

The chain joins TRBV7-3 to TRBJ2-3, with 10 bases identical to TRBD2. The sequence came from a female donor with Graves disease. Source: peripheral blood mononuclear cells (PBMCs), taken when the disease was refractory, from a patient treated with antithyroid drugs. CDR3 DNA: TGTGCCAGCAGCTCTAGCGGGAGTCTTTCAGATACGCAGTATTTT. It translates to CASSSSGSLSDTQYF.